The 27 T cell receptor beta chains presented below share a single source sample, sequenced in a study of blood T cell repertoires in COVID-19. Method: immunoSEQ multiplex PCR; TCRdb's copy keeps in-frame clones and lacks some. The data show tens of thousands of clones, around 88% seen once. Sequenced material: peripheral blood. The receptor set was obtained from a human donor in a cohort sampled during active COVID-19.

The chain joins TRBV6-5 to TRBJ1-4, with a tentative D call TRBD1 (6 bases). The CDR3 has 16 residues. The V end was cut by 4 bases, the J end by 3 bases, with 15 bases between. Germline loops: CDR1 MNHEY, CDR2 SVGAGI. For the CDR3, the DNA is TGTGCCAGCAGTTCAACAGGGTTAGGAGCTAATGAAAAACTGTTTTTT. It yields the protein CASSSTGLGANEKLFF.

The CDR3 loop reads CASSFPGKGDEKLFF. DNA of the CDR3: TGCGCCAGCAGCTTTCCAGGGAAGGGTGATGAAAAACTGTTTTTT. This sequence joins TRBV10-2 and TRBJ1-4, with D possibly TRBD1 on 5 matching bases. CDR3 length: 15 residues. Germline V gene sequence: CDR1 WSHSY, CDR2 SAAADI. Deletions cut 6 bases from V and 6 bases from J, with 17 bases between.

The chain employs TRBV30 and TRBJ2-3, with D perhaps matching TRBD2 (6 bases). Trimming took off 5 bases at V and 1 base at J, with 16 bases between the two ends. The CDR3 runs to 15 residues. Germline-derived CDR1 and CDR2 are GTSNPN and SVGIG (reference sequence). The CDR3 nucleotides are TGTGCCTGGCAACGGGGGTTTAGAGGCACAGATACGCAGTATTTT. As protein: CAWQRGFRGTDTQYF.

The V gene is TRBV24-1, the J gene TRBJ2-1, with TRBD2 matching over 8 bases. Trimming at V came to 5 bases and at J to 3 bases, leaving 8 bases not matched to a gene. This CDR3 is 16 amino acids long. Germline CDR1 reads KGHDR; CDR2 reads SFDVKD. CDR3 in amino acids: CATSVRTGGSYNEQFF. The CDR3 DNA reads TGTGCCACCAGTGTGCGGACGGGGGGGAGCTACAATGAGCAGTTCTTC.

The chain is built from TRBV5-6 and TRBJ1-1; D may be TRBD1 (5 bases). The CDR3 spans 15 residues. Germline CDR1 and CDR2: SGHDT and YYEEEE. Between the trimmed V and J ends, which lost 0 bases and 1 base, there was a span of 10 bases. In DNA form, the CDR3 reads TGTGCCAGCAGCTTGGAGGGGACTCGGAACACTGAAGCTTTCTTT. It yields the protein CASSLEGTRNTEAFF. The full variable domain, in which reference TRBV5-6 and TRBJ1-1 provide the parts outside the CDR3, is DAGVTQSPTHLIKTRGQQVTLRCSPKSGHDTVSWYQQALGQGPQFIFQYYEEEERQRGNFPDRFSGHQFPNYSSELNVNALLLGDSALYLCASSLEGTRNTEAFFGQGTRLTVV.

This clone was picked up a small number of times. The CDR3 nucleotides are TGCACCAGCAGCCACCCGACAGGGGGGAACACTGAAGCTTTCTTT. Translation: CTSSHPTGGNTEAFF. The rearrangement links TRBV1 to TRBJ1-1; the D call TRBD1 from the table was never checked on the DNA. TRBV1 is a pseudogene locus. The CDR3 loop spans 15 amino acids.

The chain couples TRBV7-9 to TRBJ1-1; TRBD1 agrees at 7 bases. V lost 1 base to trimming and J lost 4 bases; unmatched junction nucleotides: 6. From germline, CDR1 is SEHNR and CDR2 FQNEAQ (reference sequence). This CDR3 comprises 15 residues. Here the CDR3 DNA reads TGTGCCAGCAGCTTAGGAAAGGGGGCAAGCACTGAAGCTTTCTTT. Residues: CASSLGKGASTEAFF.

The CDR3 is CASSQEFSGVGQETQYF. The CDR3, as DNA: TGCGCCAGCAGCCAAGAGTTTAGCGGGGTCGGACAAGAGACCCAGTACTTC. V and J are TRBV4-1 and TRBJ2-5, with 8 bases that match TRBD2. The J segment lost 2 bases and the V segment lost 0 bases, leaving 8 bases of the junction unmatched. The CDR3 has 17 residues. The V gene's germline CDR1 is MGHRA and CDR2 YSYEKL.

In nucleotides, the CDR3 is TGCAGCGTTTCAGGGGCCGATAATGAAAAACTGTTTTTT. The encoded protein is CSVSGADNEKLFF. The chain employs TRBV29-1 and TRBJ1-4; possible D gene TRBD1, 6 bases. The germline V and J ends were trimmed by 5 bases and 4 bases, with 11 bases remaining between them. Germline CDR1 is SQVTM and CDR2 is ANQGSEA. The CDR3 runs to 13 residues.

The rearrangement joins TRBV5-5 to TRBJ2-7; 8 positions match TRBD1. This CDR3 is built from 15 residues. Germline V gene lookup returns CDR1 SGHKS and CDR2 YYEKEE (reference sequence). J gave up 1 base and V 0 bases, and 3 bases lay outside the gene matches. CDR3 sequence: CASSLAGQASYEQYF. CDR3 DNA sequence: TGTGCCAGCAGCTTGGCGGGACAGGCGTCCTACGAGCAGTACTTC. Full variable domain (remainder filled in from reference TRBV5-5 and TRBJ2-7): DAGVTQSPTHLIKTRGQQVTLRCSPISGHKSVSWYQQVLGQGPQFIFQYYEKEERGRGNFPDRFSARQFPNYSSELNVNALLLGDSALYLCASSLAGQASYEQYFGPGTRLTVT.

In its sample, this clone was seen once. This sequence joins TRBV24-1 and TRBJ1-1; possible D gene TRBD1, 6 bases. V lost 5 bases, J lost 11 bases, and 17 bases lay in between. CDR3 length equals 13 residues. CDR1 and CDR2 (germline): KGHDR, SFDVKD. Here the CDR3 reads CATSGTDFDRAFF. DNA of the CDR3: TGTGCCACCAGTGGAACCGACTTCGACAGGGCTTTCTTT.

The V call is TRBV27, the J call TRBJ2-2, with D perhaps matching TRBD1 (6 bases). The CDR3 sequence is 16 residues long. CDR1 and CDR2 (germline): MNHEY, SMNVEV (reference sequence). The V and J ends lost 5 bases and 9 bases respectively, with 22 bases between them. This CDR3 reads CASSTGIRTVGRELFF. The CDR3 nucleotides read TGTGCCAGCAGTACTGGGATCCGGACAGTCGGACGGGAGCTGTTTTTT.

Note on this clone: Other nucleotide sequences from this sample produce the same CDR3. This rearrangement joins TRBV9 to TRBJ2-7; D unresolved. The CDR3 extends over 13 amino acids. V lost 0 bases and J lost 0, with 4 bases in between. The germline V gene encodes CDR1 SGDLS and CDR2 YYNGEE. CDR3 loop: CASSVGGSYEQYF. CDR3 nucleotides: TGTGCCAGCAGCGTAGGAGGCTCCTACGAGCAGTACTTC.

The V and J genes are TRBV5-1 and TRBJ1-2, with a weak D call TRBD1 (6 bases). CDR3 size: 15 residues. With 0 bases removed from V and 3 bases from J, the gap between germline ends came to 12 bases. CDR1 is SGHRS, CDR2 YFSETQ, per germline. The CDR3 sequence: CASSLDRDTYYGYTF. In DNA form, the CDR3 reads TGCGCCAGCAGCTTGGACCGGGACACCTACTATGGCTACACCTTC.

The CDR3 sequence: CASTNTGDRGGQPQHF. The CDR3 DNA reads as TGTGCCAGTACCAACACGGGGGACAGGGGAGGTCAGCCCCAGCATTTT. V gene TRBV19 combines with J gene TRBJ1-5; 10 nucleotides agree with TRBD1. There are 16 residues in the CDR3. V shed 7 bases, J shed 6 bases, and the junction held 12 bases outside the gene matches. From germline, CDR1 is LNHDA and CDR2 SQIVND (reference sequence).

The J gene is TRBJ2-7, the V gene TRBV27, with D maybe TRBD2 (5 bases). V was cut by 0 bases and J by 2 bases, with 8 bases left in between. Germline V lookup: CDR1 MNHEY, CDR2 SMNVEV (reference sequence). CDR3 length equals 14 residues. CDR3 residues: CASSLSWRAYEQYF. Written as DNA, the CDR3 is TGTGCCAGCAGTTTATCGTGGCGGGCCTACGAGCAGTACTTC.

This chain links TRBV5-4 with TRBJ2-7, with 10 positions matching TRBD1. The trim removed 2 bases at V and 5 bases at J, leaving 7 bases unmatched. CDR3 length: 15 amino acids. The germline V gene encodes CDR1 SGHNT and CDR2 YYREEE (reference sequence). The CDR3 region has the DNA TGTGCCAGCAGCTTTGTGGGACAGGGGATCCACGAGCAGTACTTC. Translation gives CASSFVGQGIHEQYF.

The chain is built from TRBV28 and TRBJ1-1; no clear D gene. Germline loops: CDR1 MDHEN, CDR2 SYDVKM. V lost 3 bases, J lost 2 bases, and 7 bases lay in between. The CDR3 is made up of 13 amino acids. The CDR3 sequence is CASSLGRNTEAFF. The CDR3 DNA reads as TGTGCCAGCAGTTTGGGCAGAAACACTGAAGCTTTCTTT.

The chain joins TRBV9 to TRBJ2-5, with D maybe TRBD2 (5 bases). CDR1 and CDR2 from the germline V gene are SGDLS and YYNGEE. The CDR3 runs to 16 residues. V was shortened by 1 base and J by 5 bases, with 18 bases between the two germline ends. This CDR3 is CASSVKQVGVEETQYF. As DNA, the CDR3 is TGTGCCAGCAGCGTAAAACAAGTGGGAGTGGAGGAGACCCAGTACTTC.

The chain has TRBV5-1 and TRBJ1-2; D remains ambiguous. The CDR3 is 15 amino acids. V lost 0 bases and J lost 2, with 11 bases in between. The V gene's germline CDR1 is SGHRS and CDR2 YFSETQ. The chain's CDR3 is CASSLGSTGNYGYTF. For the CDR3, the DNA is TGCGCCAGCAGCTTGGGTTCGACCGGGAACTATGGCTACACCTTC. Based on the CDR3 plus reference TRBV5-1 and TRBJ1-2, the full variable domain is KAGVTQTPRYLIKTRGQQVTLSCSPISGHRSVSWYQQTPGQGLQFLFEYFSETQRNKGNFPGRFSGRQFSNSRSEMNVSTLELGDSALYLCASSLGSTGNYGYTFGSGTRLTVV.

This chain's CDR3 is CASSWGQGPNEKLFF. In DNA, the CDR3 is TGTGCCAGCAGCTGGGGACAGGGCCCCAATGAAAAACTGTTTTTT. The chain carries TRBV5-4 and TRBJ1-4, with 9 nucleotides matching TRBD1. With V trimmed by 3 bases and J by 5 bases, 5 bases remained unmatched. Germline assignment: CDR1 SGHNT and CDR2 YYREEE (reference sequence). CDR3 length equals 15 residues.

This chain links TRBV7-2 with TRBJ2-3; weak D call: TRBD2 (6 bases). V gave up 3 bases and J gave up 1 base, with 14 bases separating them. The CDR3 contains 16 residues. The germline V gene encodes CDR1 SGHTA and CDR2 FQGNSA. CDR3 residues: CASSFRLGRGTDTQYF. As DNA, the CDR3 is TGTGCCAGCAGCTTTCGACTAGGTAGGGGCACAGATACGCAGTATTTT.

V usage is TRBV11-3 and J usage is TRBJ2-3, with 14 bases aligning to TRBD2. The germline CDR1 and CDR2 sequences are SGHNT and YENEEA. The CDR3 consists of 18 residues. V trimming: 5 bases; J trimming: 5 bases; junction bases outside the gene matches: 12. CDR3 coding DNA: TGTGCCAGCAGCAAACGACTAGCGGGAGGGCCCAGTGGAGATACGCAGTATTTT. It specifies CASSKRLAGGPSGDTQYF.

The V call is TRBV5-1, the J call TRBJ2-5; 11 positions agree with TRBD2. The V gene end was trimmed by 2 bases and the J gene end by 4 bases; junction bases not matched to a gene: 10. The CDR3 totals 17 residues. CDR1 and CDR2 (germline): SGHRS, YFSETQ. CDR3 amino acids: CASSLQGTSGSGETQYF. Written as DNA, the CDR3 is TGCGCCAGCAGCTTACAGGGTACTAGCGGGAGTGGAGAGACCCAGTACTTC.

The rearrangement links TRBV29-1 to TRBJ1-2; TRBD1 might be the D (6 bases). Trimming left V 4 bases short and J 4 bases short, with 16 bases between. The CDR3 is 14 amino acids. Germline V gene sequence: CDR1 SQVTM, CDR2 ANQGSEA. CDR3 nucleotides: TGCAGCGTTGGAGGGGGGGCGCGGATCTATGGCTACACCTTC. Protein product: CSVGGGARIYGYTF.

The gene calls are TRBV5-6 and TRBJ1-5; the D is unclear. V lost 0 bases and J 6 bases, leaving 13 bases between the germline ends. Germline V gene sequence: CDR1 SGHDT, CDR2 YYEEEE. The CDR3 is 15 residues long. The CDR3 DNA reads as TGTGCCAGCAGCTTGGGTCGGGTGAGCGCTCAGCCCCAGCATTTT. This encodes CASSLGRVSAQPQHF.

This clone was counted between two and nine times. The chain recombines TRBV6-2 or TRBV6-3 with TRBJ2-1; tentatively, D is TRBD2 (6 bases). V was trimmed by 0 bases and J by 0 bases, leaving 12 bases between them. The CDR3 sequence is 17 residues long. Germline lookup yields CDR1 MNHEY and CDR2 SVGEGT. As DNA, the CDR3 is TGTGCCAGCAGTTACTCACGGGACTCTTACTCCTACAATGAGCAGTTCTTC. It is translated as CASSYSRDSYSYNEQFF.